This entry features one T cell receptor beta chain sequence. The entry originates in a study of CD8 T cells in ankylosing spondylitis. Between the trimmed V and J ends, which lost 11 bases and 2 bases, there was a span of 15 bases. From germline, CDR1 is MNHGY and CDR2 SAAAGT. This CDR3 is built from 13 residues. One entry per CDR3 protein results from TCRdb running MiXCR on the 5' RACE reads. There are hundreds of thousands of distinct CDR3 sequences in the sample; around 21% occur only once, and roughly 4% lies in the top ten. This TCR was recovered from a female donor with ankylosing spondylitis or in good health (not recorded which). The sample was blood, either unsorted or a sorted T cell fraction (not recorded which). This chain connects TRBV6-8 to TRBJ2-5; TRBD2 might be the D (7 bases). In DNA, the CDR3 is TGTGCCGGTCCGGGGGGCCCACAAGAGACCCAGTACTTC. Translated: CAGPGGPQETQYF.